This entry concerns a single TCR beta chain. Its antigen is currently unknown. Unique molecular identifiers were incorporated when the TCRbeta library was constructed. A single record per CDR3 protein comes from TCRdb applying MiXCR to the PCR reads. The sample records 300,000 to 400,000 distinct CDR3 sequences, approximately 23% being singletons. The germline V gene encodes CDR1 MGHDK and CDR2 SYGVNS. V was shortened by 6 bases and J by 1 base, with 9 bases between the two germline ends. The CDR3 covers 13 residues. The data derive from a study of T-cell reconstitution after alpha-beta-depleted transplantation in children. Study results and caveats: From newly produced T cells came most of the T-cell counts and diversity one year after transplant.

The TCR sequence derives from a male patient younger than 18 who had a stem cell transplant for acute lymphoblastic leukemia, so the T cells may come from the graft donor. The genes are TRBV25-1 and TRBJ1-2, with D possibly being TRBD1 (5 bases). Sequences were derived from PBMCs, mostly from graft donor cells, sampled 180 days after TCRalphabeta/CD19-depleted stem cell transplant. The CDR3 sequence is CASSIQVNYGYTF. The DNA for the CDR3 is TGTGCCAGCAGCATACAGGTTAACTATGGCTACACCTTC.